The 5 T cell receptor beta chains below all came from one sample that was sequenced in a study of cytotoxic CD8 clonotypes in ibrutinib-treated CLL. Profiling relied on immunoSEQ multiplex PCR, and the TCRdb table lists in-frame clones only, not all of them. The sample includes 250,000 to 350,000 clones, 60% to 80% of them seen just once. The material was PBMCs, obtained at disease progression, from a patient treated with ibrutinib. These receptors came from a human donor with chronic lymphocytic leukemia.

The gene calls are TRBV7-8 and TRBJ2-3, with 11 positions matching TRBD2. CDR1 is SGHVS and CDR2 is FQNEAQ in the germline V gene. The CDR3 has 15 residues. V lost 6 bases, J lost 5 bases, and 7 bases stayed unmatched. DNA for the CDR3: TGTGCCAGCAGTCGGACTAGCGGGTTGATAGATACGCAGTATTTT. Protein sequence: CASSRTSGLIDTQYF.

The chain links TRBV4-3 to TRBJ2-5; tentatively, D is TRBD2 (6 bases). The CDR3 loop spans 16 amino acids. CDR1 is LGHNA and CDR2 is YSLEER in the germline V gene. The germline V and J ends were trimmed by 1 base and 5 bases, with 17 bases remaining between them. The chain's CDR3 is CASSQVDRRAKETQYF. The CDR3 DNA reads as TGCGCCAGCAGCCAAGTTGATAGGAGGGCGAAGGAGACCCAGTACTTC.

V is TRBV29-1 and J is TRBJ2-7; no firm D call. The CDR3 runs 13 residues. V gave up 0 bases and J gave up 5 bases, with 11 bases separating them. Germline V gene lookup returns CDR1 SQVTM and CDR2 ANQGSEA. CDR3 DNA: TGCAGCGTTGAAGATCTACAGTCTCACGAGCAGTACTTC. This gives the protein CSVEDLQSHEQYF.

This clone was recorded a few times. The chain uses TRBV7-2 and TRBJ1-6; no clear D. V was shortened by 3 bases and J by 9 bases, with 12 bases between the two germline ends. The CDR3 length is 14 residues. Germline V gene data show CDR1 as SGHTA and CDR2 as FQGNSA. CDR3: CASSFGRITSPLHF. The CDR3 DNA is TGTGCCAGCAGCTTCGGTCGGATTACTTCACCCCTCCACTTT.

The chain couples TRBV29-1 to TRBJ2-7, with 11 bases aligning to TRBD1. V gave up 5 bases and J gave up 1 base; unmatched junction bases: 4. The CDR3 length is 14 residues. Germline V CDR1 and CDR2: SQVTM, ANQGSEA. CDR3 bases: TGCAGCGTTACGGACAGGGGGCGATCCTACGAGCAGTACTTC. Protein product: CSVTDRGRSYEQYF.